This TCR beta chain was documented in a study of T cell responses to AZD1222 COVID-19 vaccine. Looking at the study overall: Pooling of second doses given at about 4 or about 12 weeks was done.

Repertoires were generated with immunoSEQ multiplex PCR, while TCRdb's copy carries only in-frame clones and drops some. The sample consists of 130,000 to 150,000 clones, approximately 88% of them appearing once. Points on this clone: The antigen is undetermined.

Germline V CDR1 and CDR2: MDHEN, SYDVKM. V lost 2 bases and J lost 3, with 14 bases in between. The length of the CDR3 is 15 residues. Study-wide points: Among the donors, most were white British and more were female, and clonal diversity was possibly underestimated. Nearly half of unique spike-specific TCRs reportedly avoided B.1.351 and B.1.1.7 mutated regions.

The rearrangement uses TRBV28 and TRBJ2-7; D assignment may be TRBD1 or TRBD2 (5 bases each). The sequence was obtained from an adult in good health. Sequenced here: peripheral blood, sampled on day 0 of AZD1222 vaccination. The CDR3 spells CASSLGGVRYYEQYF. CDR3 sequence (DNA): TGTGCCAGCAGTTTAGGGGGAGTCCGGTACTACGAGCAGTACTTC.